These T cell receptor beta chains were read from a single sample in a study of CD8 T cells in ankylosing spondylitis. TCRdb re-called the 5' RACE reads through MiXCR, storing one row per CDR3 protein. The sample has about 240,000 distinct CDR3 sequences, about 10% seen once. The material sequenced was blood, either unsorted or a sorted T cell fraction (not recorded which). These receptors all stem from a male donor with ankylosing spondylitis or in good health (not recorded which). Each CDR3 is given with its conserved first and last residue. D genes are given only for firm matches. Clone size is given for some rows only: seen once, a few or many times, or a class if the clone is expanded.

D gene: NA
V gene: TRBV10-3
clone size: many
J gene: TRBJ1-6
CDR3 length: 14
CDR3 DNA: TGTGCCACCTCCGGGACCGCCAATAATTCACCCCTCCACTTT
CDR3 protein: CATSGTANNSPLHF

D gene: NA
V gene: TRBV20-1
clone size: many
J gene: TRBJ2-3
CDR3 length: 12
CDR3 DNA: TGCAGTACAAGTCGGAGCACAGATACGCAGTATTTT
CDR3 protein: CSTSRSTDTQYF

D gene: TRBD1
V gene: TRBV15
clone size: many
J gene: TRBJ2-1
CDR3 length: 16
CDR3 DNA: TGTGCCACCAGCAGTGAGTCCGGGACAGGGCAATATGAGCAGTTCTTC
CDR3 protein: CATSSESGTGQYEQFF

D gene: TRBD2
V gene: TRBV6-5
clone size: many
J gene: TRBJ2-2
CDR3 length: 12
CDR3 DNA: TGTGCCAGCAGTTACGGGGGGGGTGCACTGTTTTTT
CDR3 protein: CASSYGGGALFF

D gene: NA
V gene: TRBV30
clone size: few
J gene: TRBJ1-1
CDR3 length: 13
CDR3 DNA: TGTGCCTGGAGTCCCATCATGAACACTGAAGCTTTCTTT
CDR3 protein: CAWSPIMNTEAFF

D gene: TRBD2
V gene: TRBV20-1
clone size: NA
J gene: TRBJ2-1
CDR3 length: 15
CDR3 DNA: TGCAGTGCTAGAGAGGTTTCTAGCGGAACGAATGAGCAGTTCTTC
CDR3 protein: CSAREVSSGTNEQFF

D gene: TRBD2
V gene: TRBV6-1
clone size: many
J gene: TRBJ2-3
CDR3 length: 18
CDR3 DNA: TGTGCCAGCACCGAGGAGGCTAGCGGGGGCCCGGGCACAGATACGCAGTATTTT
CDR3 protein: CASTEEASGGPGTDTQYF

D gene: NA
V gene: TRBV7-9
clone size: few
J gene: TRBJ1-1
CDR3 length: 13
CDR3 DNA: TGTGCCAGCAGCTTAGCGGGGGAAACTGAAGCTTTCTTT
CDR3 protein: CASSLAGETEAFF

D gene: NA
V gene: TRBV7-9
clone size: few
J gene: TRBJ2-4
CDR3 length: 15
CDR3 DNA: TGTGCCAGCAGCTCTAGGGGGGACCCCAAAAACATTCAGTACTTC
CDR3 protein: CASSSRGDPKNIQYF

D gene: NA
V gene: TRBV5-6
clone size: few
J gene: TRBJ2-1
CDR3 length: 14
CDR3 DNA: TGTGCCAGCAGCTTGCCACAGACGGGCGATGAGCAGTTCTTC
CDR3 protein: CASSLPQTGDEQFF

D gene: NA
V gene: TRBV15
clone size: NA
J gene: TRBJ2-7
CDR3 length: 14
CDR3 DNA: TGTGCCACCAGCAGCTACGGGACGCCCTACGAGCAGTACTTC
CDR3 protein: CATSSYGTPYEQYF

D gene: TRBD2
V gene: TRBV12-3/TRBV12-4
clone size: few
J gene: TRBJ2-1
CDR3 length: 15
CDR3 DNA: TGTGCCAGCACCCTGACTAGCGGGGCTCACAATGAGCAGTTCTTC
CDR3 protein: CASTLTSGAHNEQFF

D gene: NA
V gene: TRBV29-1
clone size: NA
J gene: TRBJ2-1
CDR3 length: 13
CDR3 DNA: TGCAGCGTTGGTGAGGGGTCTTGGAATGCGCAGTTCTTC
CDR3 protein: CSVGEGSWNAQFF

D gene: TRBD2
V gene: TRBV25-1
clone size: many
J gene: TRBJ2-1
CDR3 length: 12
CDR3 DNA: TGTGCCAGCAGACTAGCGTACAATGAGCAGTTCTTC
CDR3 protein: CASRLAYNEQFF

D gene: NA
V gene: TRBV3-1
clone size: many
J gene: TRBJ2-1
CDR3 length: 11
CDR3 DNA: TGTGCCAGCATTCAGGGTGGGGAGCAGTTCTTC
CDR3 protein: CASIQGGEQFF

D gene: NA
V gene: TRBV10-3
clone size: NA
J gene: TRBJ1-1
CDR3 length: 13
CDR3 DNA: TGTGCCGTCCGACAGTCTAGGAACACTGAAGCTTTCTTT
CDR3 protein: CAVRQSRNTEAFF

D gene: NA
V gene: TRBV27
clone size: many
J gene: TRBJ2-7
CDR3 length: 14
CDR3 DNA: TGTGCCAGCAGTTTATCATACAGCTCCTACGAGCAGTACTTC
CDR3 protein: CASSLSYSSYEQYF

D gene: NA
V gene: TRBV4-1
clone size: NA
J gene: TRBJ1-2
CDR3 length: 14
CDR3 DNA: TGCGCCAGCAGCCAAGAGCGGGGTAACTATGGCTACACCTTC
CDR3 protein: CASSQERGNYGYTF

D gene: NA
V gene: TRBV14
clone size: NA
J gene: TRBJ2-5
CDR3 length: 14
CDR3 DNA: TGTGCCAGCAGCCAAGTGCACCCCTCCCGGACCCAGTACTTC
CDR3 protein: CASSQVHPSRTQYF

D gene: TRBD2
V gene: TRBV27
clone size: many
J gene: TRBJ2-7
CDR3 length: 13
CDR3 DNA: TGTGCCAGCAGTTCCGGACTAGGTGTTAGGATGTACTTC
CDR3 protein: CASSSGLGVRMYF

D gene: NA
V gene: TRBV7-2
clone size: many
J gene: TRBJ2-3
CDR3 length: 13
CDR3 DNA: TGTGCCAGCAGCCGGGACCTCACAGATACGCAGTATTTT
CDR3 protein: CASSRDLTDTQYF

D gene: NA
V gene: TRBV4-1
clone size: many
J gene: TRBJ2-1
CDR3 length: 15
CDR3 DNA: TGCGCCAGCAGCCAGGGCCTGAGCTCCTACAATGAGCAGTTCTTC
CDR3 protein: CASSQGLSSYNEQFF

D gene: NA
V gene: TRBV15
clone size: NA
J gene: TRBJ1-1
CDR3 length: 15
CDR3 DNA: TGTGCCACCAGCAGAGGGTCGGGGGAGAACACTGAAGCTTTCTTT
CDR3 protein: CATSRGSGENTEAFF

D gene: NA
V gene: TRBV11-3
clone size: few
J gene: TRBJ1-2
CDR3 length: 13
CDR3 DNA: TGTGCCAGCAGCTTATACAGTCACGGTGGCTACACCTTC
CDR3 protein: CASSLYSHGGYTF

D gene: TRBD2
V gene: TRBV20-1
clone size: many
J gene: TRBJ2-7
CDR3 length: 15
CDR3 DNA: TGCAGTGCTCCCCCCGGCGGGGGGCGTATCGGCGAGCAGTACTTC
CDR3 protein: CSAPPGGGRIGEQYF

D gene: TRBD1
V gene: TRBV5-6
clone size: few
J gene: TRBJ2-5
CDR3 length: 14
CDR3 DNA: TGTGCCAGCAGCGGACAGGGATTAGGGGAGACCCAGTACTTC
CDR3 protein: CASSGQGLGETQYF

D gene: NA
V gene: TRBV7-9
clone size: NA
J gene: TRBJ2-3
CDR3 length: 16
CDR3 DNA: TGTGCCAGCAGCTTAACGTACCGGGATCAGGCAGATACGCAGTATTTT
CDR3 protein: CASSLTYRDQADTQYF